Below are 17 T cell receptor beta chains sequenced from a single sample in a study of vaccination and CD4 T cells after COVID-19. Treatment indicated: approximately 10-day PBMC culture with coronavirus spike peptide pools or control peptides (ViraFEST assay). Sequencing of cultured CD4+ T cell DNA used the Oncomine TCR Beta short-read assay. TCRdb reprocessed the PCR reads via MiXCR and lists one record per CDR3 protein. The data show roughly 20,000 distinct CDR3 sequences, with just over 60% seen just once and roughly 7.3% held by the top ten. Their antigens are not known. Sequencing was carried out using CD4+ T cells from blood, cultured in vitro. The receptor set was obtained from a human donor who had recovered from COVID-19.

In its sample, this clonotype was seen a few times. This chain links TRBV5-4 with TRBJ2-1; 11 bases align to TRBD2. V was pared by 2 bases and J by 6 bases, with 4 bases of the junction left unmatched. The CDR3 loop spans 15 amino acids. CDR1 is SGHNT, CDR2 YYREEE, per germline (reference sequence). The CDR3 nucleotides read TGTGCCAGCAGCTTCGGACTAGCGGGCGGCAATGAGCAGTTCTTC. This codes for CASSFGLAGGNEQFF.

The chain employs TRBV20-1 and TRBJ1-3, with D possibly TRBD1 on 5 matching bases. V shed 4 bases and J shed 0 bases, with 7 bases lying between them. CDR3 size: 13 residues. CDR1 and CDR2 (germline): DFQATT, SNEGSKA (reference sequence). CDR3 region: CSATTASGNTIYF. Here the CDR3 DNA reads TGCAGTGCTACGACAGCCTCTGGAAACACCATATATTTT.

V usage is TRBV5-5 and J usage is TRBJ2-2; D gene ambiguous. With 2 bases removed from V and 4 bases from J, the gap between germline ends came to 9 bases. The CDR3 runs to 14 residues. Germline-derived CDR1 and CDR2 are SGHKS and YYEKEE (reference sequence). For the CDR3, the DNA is TGTGCCAGCAGCTTAGGAACACCCACCGGGGAGCTGTTTTTT. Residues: CASSLGTPTGELFF.

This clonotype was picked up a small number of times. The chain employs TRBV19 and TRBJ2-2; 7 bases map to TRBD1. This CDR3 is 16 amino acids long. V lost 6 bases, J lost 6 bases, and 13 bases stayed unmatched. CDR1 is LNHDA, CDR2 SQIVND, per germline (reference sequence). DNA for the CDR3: TGTGCCAGTAGGGACAGGCTACGAATATATGCCGGGGAGCTGTTTTTT. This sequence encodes CASRDRLRIYAGELFF.

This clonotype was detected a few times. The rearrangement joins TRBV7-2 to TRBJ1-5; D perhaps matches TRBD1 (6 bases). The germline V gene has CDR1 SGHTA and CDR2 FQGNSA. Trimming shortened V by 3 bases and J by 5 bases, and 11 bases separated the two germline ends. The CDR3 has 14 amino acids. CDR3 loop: CASSFTEGDQPQHF. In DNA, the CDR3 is TGTGCCAGCAGCTTTACAGAGGGGGATCAGCCCCAGCATTTT.

The CDR3 spells CASSPRLAGAGEQYF. The CDR3 DNA reads as TGTGCCAGCAGCCCGCGGCTAGCGGGAGCAGGCGAGCAGTACTTC. The J gene is TRBJ2-7, the V gene TRBV11-2; 10 nucleotides agree with TRBD2. V lost 5 bases and J lost 6; bases outside the gene matches: 10. CDR1 and CDR2 from the germline V gene are SGHAT and FQNNGV. The CDR3 extends over 15 amino acids.

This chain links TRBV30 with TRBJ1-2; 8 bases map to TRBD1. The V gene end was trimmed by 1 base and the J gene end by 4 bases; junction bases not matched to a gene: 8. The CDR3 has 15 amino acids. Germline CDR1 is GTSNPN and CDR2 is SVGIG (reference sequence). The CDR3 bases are TGTGCCTGGAGTGCCGCAGGGGGCACCCCCTATGGCTACACCTTC. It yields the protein CAWSAAGGTPYGYTF.

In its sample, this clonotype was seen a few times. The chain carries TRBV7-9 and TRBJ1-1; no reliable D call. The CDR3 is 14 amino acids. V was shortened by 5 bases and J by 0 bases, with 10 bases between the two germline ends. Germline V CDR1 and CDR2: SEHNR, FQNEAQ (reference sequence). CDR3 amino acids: CASSPERLNTEAFF. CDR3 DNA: TGTGCCAGCAGCCCCGAACGGCTGAACACTGAAGCTTTCTTT.

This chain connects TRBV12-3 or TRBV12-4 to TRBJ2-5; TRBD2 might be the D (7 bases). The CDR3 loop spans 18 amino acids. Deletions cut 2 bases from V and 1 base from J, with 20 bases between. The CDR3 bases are TGTGCCAGCAGTTTAAGGTGGGGGGGTTGGGGGGCCCAAGAGACCCAGTACTTC. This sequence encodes CASSLRWGGWGAQETQYF.

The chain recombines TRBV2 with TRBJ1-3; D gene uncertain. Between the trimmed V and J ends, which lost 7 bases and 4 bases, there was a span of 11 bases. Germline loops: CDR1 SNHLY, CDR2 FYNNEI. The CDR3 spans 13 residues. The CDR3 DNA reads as TGTGCCAGCAAGACCGTTTTGGGAAACACCATATATTTT. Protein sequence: CASKTVLGNTIYF.

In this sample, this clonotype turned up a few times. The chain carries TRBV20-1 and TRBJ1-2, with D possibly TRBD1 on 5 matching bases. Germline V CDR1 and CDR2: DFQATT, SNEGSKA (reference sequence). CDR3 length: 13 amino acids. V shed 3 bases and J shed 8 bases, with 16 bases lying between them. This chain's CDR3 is CSARSRGKWGYTF. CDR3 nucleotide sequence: TGCAGTGCTAGGTCCCGGGGGAAGTGGGGCTACACCTTC.

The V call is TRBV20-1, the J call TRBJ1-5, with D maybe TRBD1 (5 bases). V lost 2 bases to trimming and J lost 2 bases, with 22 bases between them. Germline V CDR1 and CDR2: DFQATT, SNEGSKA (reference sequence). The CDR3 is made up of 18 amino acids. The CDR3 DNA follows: TGCAGTGCTAGACCCCCCGGAGGGGTCTCCGGTGGCAATCAGCCCCAGCATTTT. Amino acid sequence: CSARPPGGVSGGNQPQHF.

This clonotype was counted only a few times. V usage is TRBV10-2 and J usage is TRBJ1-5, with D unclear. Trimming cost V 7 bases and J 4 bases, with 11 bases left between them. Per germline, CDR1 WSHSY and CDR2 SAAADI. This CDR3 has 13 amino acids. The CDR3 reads CASTQGRNQPQHF. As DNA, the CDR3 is TGCGCCAGCACCCAAGGCCGAAATCAGCCCCAGCATTTT.

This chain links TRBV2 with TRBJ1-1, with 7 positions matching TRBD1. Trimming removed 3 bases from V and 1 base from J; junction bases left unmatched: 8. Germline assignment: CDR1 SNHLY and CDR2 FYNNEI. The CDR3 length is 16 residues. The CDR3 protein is CASSDHVGQKNTEAFF. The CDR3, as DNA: TGTGCCAGCAGTGATCATGTGGGACAGAAGAACACTGAAGCTTTCTTT.

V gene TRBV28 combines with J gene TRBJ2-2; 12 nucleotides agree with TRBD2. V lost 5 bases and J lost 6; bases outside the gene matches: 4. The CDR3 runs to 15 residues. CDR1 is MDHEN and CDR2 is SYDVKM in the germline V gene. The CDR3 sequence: CASSNTSGRPGELFF. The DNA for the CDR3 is TGTGCCAGCAGTAACACTAGCGGGAGGCCCGGGGAGCTGTTTTTT.

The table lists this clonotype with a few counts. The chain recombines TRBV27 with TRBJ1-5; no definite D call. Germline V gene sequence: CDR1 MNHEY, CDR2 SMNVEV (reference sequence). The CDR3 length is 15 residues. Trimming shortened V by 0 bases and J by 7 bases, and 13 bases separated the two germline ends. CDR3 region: CASSLSWNFNQPQHF. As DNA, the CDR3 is TGTGCCAGCAGTTTATCTTGGAATTTCAACCAGCCCCAGCATTTT.

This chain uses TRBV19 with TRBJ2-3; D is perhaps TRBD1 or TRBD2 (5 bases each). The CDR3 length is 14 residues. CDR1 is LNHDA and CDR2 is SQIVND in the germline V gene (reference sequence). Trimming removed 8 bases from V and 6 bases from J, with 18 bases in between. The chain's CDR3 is CASGDRAPGDTQYF. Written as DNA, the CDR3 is TGTGCCAGTGGGGACCGGGCCCCCGGGGATACGCAGTATTTT.